The 21 T cell receptor beta chains reported below all come from one sample, sequenced in a study of T cell responses to AZD1222 COVID-19 vaccine. Repertoires were generated with immunoSEQ multiplex PCR, while TCRdb's copy carries only in-frame clones and drops some. The sample lists about 130,000 clones, about 89% occurring once. The sequences come from peripheral blood, collected on day 0 of AZD1222 vaccination. Receptors originate from an adult in good health.

The gene calls are TRBV5-4 and TRBJ2-7; TRBD2 matches 7 bases. CDR1 is SGHNT, CDR2 YYREEE, per germline (reference sequence). This CDR3 has 13 amino acids. V shed 9 bases, J shed 4 bases, and the junction held 10 bases outside the gene matches. The CDR3 sequence is CATLRGVKYEQYF. The CDR3 DNA follows: TGTGCCACTCTTCGGGGGGTTAAATACGAGCAGTACTTC.

This chain connects TRBV7-8 to TRBJ2-1, with D unresolved. The CDR3 has 13 amino acids. Germline loops: CDR1 SGHVS, CDR2 FQNEAQ. Trimming stripped 1 base from V and 10 bases from J, with 11 bases between. The CDR3 here is CASSLGVTGEQFF. The DNA for the CDR3 is TGTGCCAGCAGCTTAGGCGTGACGGGCGAGCAGTTCTTC.

The rearrangement uses TRBV5-6 and TRBJ1-2, with unresolved D. Germline lookup yields CDR1 SGHDT and CDR2 YYEEEE. Trimming shortened V by 0 bases and J by 7 bases, and 7 bases separated the two germline ends. There are 12 residues in the CDR3. CDR3 sequence: CASSLGGLGYTF. CDR3 DNA sequence: TGTGCCAGCAGCTTGGGAGGGCTTGGCTACACCTTC. Variable domain in full (rest from reference TRBV5-6 and TRBJ1-2): DAGVTQSPTHLIKTRGQQVTLRCSPKSGHDTVSWYQQALGQGPQFIFQYYEEEERQRGNFPDRFSGHQFPNYSSELNVNALLLGDSALYLCASSLGGLGYTFGSGTRLTVV.

The V and J genes are TRBV3-1 (or the pseudogene TRBV3-2) and TRBJ2-1; 8 bases agree with TRBD2. Unmatched junction bases numbered 9, after V lost 6 bases and J lost 5 bases. Germline assignment: CDR1 LGHDT and CDR2 YNNKEL (reference sequence). This CDR3 region has 15 residues. CDR3: CASSRGSSGHNEQFF. Written as DNA, the CDR3 is TGTGCCAGCAGTCGAGGGTCTAGCGGGCACAATGAGCAGTTCTTC.

The chain is built from TRBV10-3 and TRBJ2-1; a weak D match, TRBD2 (5 bases). V was clipped by 4 bases and J by 6 bases, with 10 bases between them. This CDR3 has 13 amino acids. Germline CDR1 and CDR2: ENHRY and SYGVKD. DNA of the CDR3: TGTGCCATCAGTGGACCCCTAGCCAATGAGCAGTTCTTC. Its protein is CAISGPLANEQFF.

J is TRBJ1-6 and V is TRBV3-1 (or the pseudogene TRBV3-2); D is possibly TRBD1 (6 bases). The CDR3 spans 16 residues. The V and J ends lost 6 bases and 5 bases respectively, with 17 bases between them. Germline V gene lookup returns CDR1 LGHDT and CDR2 YNNKEL (reference sequence). CDR3 bases: TGTGCCAGCAGTGGGGATTTACAGGGAGATAATTCACCCCTCCACTTT. Translation: CASSGDLQGDNSPLHF.

The gene calls are TRBV5-6 and TRBJ2-2, with D uncertain. V lost 0 bases to trimming and J lost 0 bases, with 9 bases between them. The CDR3 has 16 amino acids. Germline V gene data show CDR1 as SGHDT and CDR2 as YYEEEE. CDR3 DNA: TGTGCCAGCAGCTTGGTAGGCGCCACGAACACCGGGGAGCTGTTTTTT. Its protein product is CASSLVGATNTGELFF.

J is TRBJ1-2 and V is TRBV7-3; 7 nucleotides agree with TRBD1. Trimming removed 4 bases from V and 5 bases from J; junction bases left unmatched: 10. CDR3 size: 15 residues. CDR1 is SGHTA and CDR2 is FQGTGA in the germline V gene. DNA for the CDR3: TGTGCCAGCAGCTCAATCCCGGGACAGAGTTATGGCTACACCTTC. This codes for CASSSIPGQSYGYTF.

The chain is built from TRBV28 and TRBJ2-7; D is possibly TRBD1 (6 bases). The CDR3 spans 15 residues. Germline CDR1 is MDHEN and CDR2 is SYDVKM. Trimming removed 5 bases at V and 0 bases at J, with 14 bases between. The CDR3 sequence: CASSLPGTLSYEQYF. For the CDR3, the DNA is TGTGCCAGCAGTCTTCCCGGGACACTCTCCTACGAGCAGTACTTC.

There are a few counts of this clone. The chain joins TRBV19 to TRBJ2-3; D is uncertain. Germline CDR1 is LNHDA and CDR2 is SQIVND (reference sequence). V shed 1 base and J shed 6 bases, with 14 bases lying between them. The CDR3 length is 15 residues. The CDR3, as DNA: TGTGCCAGTAGTATAGGGGTTTTAGGTAGCGATACGCAGTATTTT. As protein: CASSIGVLGSDTQYF.

This clone was recorded once. The chain couples TRBV6-1 to TRBJ1-5; D is perhaps TRBD1 (6 bases). The V and J ends lost 6 bases and 2 bases respectively, with 11 bases between them. CDR1 and CDR2 (germline): MNHNS, SASEGT. This CDR3 region has 14 residues. The CDR3 sequence: CASSLQGGNQPQHF. The CDR3 DNA reads as TGTGCCAGCAGCCTACAGGGAGGCAATCAGCCCCAGCATTTT.

The chain links TRBV28 to TRBJ2-3; D is perhaps TRBD2 (5 bases). The germline V gene has CDR1 MDHEN and CDR2 SYDVKM. The CDR3 is 12 residues long. V was trimmed by 5 bases and J by 7 bases, leaving 10 bases between them. The CDR3 loop reads CASSLSGYTQYF. Here the CDR3 DNA reads TGTGCCAGCAGTCTAAGCGGATATACGCAGTATTTT.

The rearrangement joins TRBV7-2 to TRBJ1-1; 9 bases match TRBD1. Trimming cost V 4 bases and J 10 bases; bases outside gene matches: 7. Germline CDR1 reads SGHTA; CDR2 reads FQGNSA. This CDR3 is built from 13 residues. The chain's CDR3 is CASSSGTGKTAFF. The CDR3 DNA reads TGTGCCAGCAGCTCCGGGACAGGGAAAACAGCTTTCTTT.

This clone was seen a single time. V and J are TRBV7-3 and TRBJ1-1; a possible D gene is TRBD1 (5 bases). Germline lookup yields CDR1 SGHTA and CDR2 FQGTGA. V was clipped by 5 bases and J by 1 base, with 8 bases between them. This CDR3 spans 13 amino acids. The CDR3 protein is CASSLDRNTEAFF. In DNA form, the CDR3 reads TGTGCCAGCAGCCTCGACAGGAACACTGAAGCTTTCTTT.

J is TRBJ1-6 and V is TRBV30, with D uncertain. Germline lookup yields CDR1 GTSNPN and CDR2 SVGIG (reference sequence). CDR3 length: 14 amino acids. V lost 0 bases and J lost 10, with 13 bases in between. CDR3 DNA: TGTGCCTGGAGTGTACCCCAGGCGGGATCACCCCTCCACTTT. It translates to CAWSVPQAGSPLHF.

The chain uses TRBV4-1 and TRBJ2-1; 9 positions agree with TRBD2. Germline CDR1 MGHRA, CDR2 YSYEKL. The CDR3 totals 18 residues. Trimming at V came to 0 bases and at J to 4 bases, leaving 10 bases not matched to a gene. The CDR3 DNA sequence: TGCGCCAGCAGCCAAGATCGCGGCCTAGCGGGACCGTACAATGAGCAGTTCTTC. Its protein product is CASSQDRGLAGPYNEQFF.

This clone showed up just a few times. The CDR3 DNA is TGTGCCAGCAGCCACTCAGAACAGAACACTGAAGCTTTCTTT. Its translation is CASSHSEQNTEAFF. The genes are TRBV3-1 (or the pseudogene TRBV3-2) and TRBJ1-1, with D uncertain. With 3 bases removed from V and 1 base from J, the gap between germline ends came to 9 bases. This CDR3 contains 14 residues. Per germline, CDR1 LGHDT and CDR2 YNNKEL (reference sequence).

The chain recombines TRBV6-2 or TRBV6-3 with TRBJ1-1, with 10 positions matching TRBD1. Germline CDR1 reads MNHEY; CDR2 reads SVGEGT. The CDR3 is made up of 16 amino acids. Trimming at V came to 4 bases and at J to 6 bases, leaving 11 bases not matched to a gene. CDR3 sequence reads: CASSFPGQGFVAEAFF. In DNA, the CDR3 is TGTGCCAGCAGTTTTCCGGGACAGGGGTTTGTGGCTGAAGCTTTCTTT.

This clone showed up just once. The rearrangement uses TRBV28 and TRBJ1-3, with D unresolved. CDR1 MDHEN and CDR2 SYDVKM come from the germline V gene. V shed 3 bases and J shed 0 bases, with 3 bases lying between them. The CDR3 is 13 amino acids. Written as DNA, the CDR3 is TGTGCCAGCAGTTTTGTCTCTGGAAACACCATATATTTT. It specifies CASSFVSGNTIYF.

The chain has TRBV5-1 and TRBJ2-1, with 9 bases fitting TRBD2. The CDR3 has 17 residues. Germline V gene data show CDR1 as SGHRS and CDR2 as YFSETQ. Trimming at V came to 6 bases and at J to 1 base, leaving 11 bases not matched to a gene. As DNA, the CDR3 is TGCGCCAGCACAGCTGGCGGGGGGGCTGCGTCCTACAATGAGCAGTTCTTC. Translated, it gives CASTAGGGAASYNEQFF.

This chain uses TRBV11-2 with TRBJ2-1; 9 bases agree with TRBD2. Germline values: CDR1 SGHAT, CDR2 FQNNGV. The CDR3 is 18 amino acids. J lost 7 bases, V lost 5 bases, and 18 bases had no gene match. CDR3 nucleotides: TGTGCCAGCAGCCCGGTGGGGGGAGGCGGGAGGGCCAGGAATGAGCAGTTCTTC. Its protein is CASSPVGGGGRARNEQFF.